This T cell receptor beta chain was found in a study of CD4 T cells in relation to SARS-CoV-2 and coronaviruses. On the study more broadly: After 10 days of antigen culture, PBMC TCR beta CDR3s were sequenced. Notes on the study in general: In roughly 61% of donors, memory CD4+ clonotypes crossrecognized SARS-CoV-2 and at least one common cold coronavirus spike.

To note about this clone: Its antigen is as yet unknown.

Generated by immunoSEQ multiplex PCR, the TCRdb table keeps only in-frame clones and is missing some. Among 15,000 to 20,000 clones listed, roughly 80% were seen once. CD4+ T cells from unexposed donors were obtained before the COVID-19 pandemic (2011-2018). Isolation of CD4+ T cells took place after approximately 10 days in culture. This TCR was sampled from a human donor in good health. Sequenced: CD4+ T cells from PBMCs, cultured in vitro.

This chain's CDR3 is CASSLRVETLNTGELFF. The CDR3 DNA sequence: TGTGCCAGCAGCTTGAGGGTGGAGACATTGAACACCGGGGAGCTGTTTTTT. This sequence joins TRBV7-6 and TRBJ2-2; D might be TRBD2 (5 bases). CDR1 SGHVS and CDR2 FNYEAQ come from the germline V gene. V was clipped by 3 bases and J by 1 base, with 15 bases between them. There are 17 residues in the CDR3.